Sequencing of this T cell receptor (beta chain) was carried out in a study of blood T cell repertoires in COVID-19. About the research overall: T cells, B-cell-depleted T cells, or PBMCs provided the cDNA or gDNA that served as material.

Sequencing was performed with immunoSEQ multiplex PCR; in TCRdb, only in-frame clones are kept and a portion is missing. The table shows around 220,000 clones, with about 85% occurring only once. Participants' reported clinical history set cohort assignment. The sequencing sample was made of PBMCs or T cells enriched from blood (not recorded which). The source of this sequence is a woman in her 30s with acute COVID-19.

The CDR3 DNA is TGTGCCAGCTCACCACTGGACAGGGTAGAGACCCAGTACTTC. Amino acids: CASSPLDRVETQYF. V and J are TRBV18 and TRBJ2-5; the match to TRBD1 covers 8 bases. The CDR3 length is 14 residues. The germline V gene encodes CDR1 KGHSH and CDR2 LQKENI. With 1 base clipped from V and 4 bases from J, the junction kept 2 bases outside the gene matches.